This T cell receptor (beta chain) came from a study of blood T cells in healthy people across ages. Study-wide results and limits: Naive T cell percentage strongly correlated with TCR beta diversity.

Donors were systemically healthy Caucasian individuals from Russia aged 6 to 90 years. A second PCR of roughly 7 to 11 cycles used a sample-barcoded 5' primer and a J-beta primer mix. The yield of each sample was at least 2.5 million CDR3-containing paired-end reads. From the 5' RACE reads, TCRdb called clonotypes with MiXCR, one entry per CDR3 protein. The table records some 1.5 million distinct CDR3 sequences, under 30% of them present only once. On this clonotype: Its target is unknown.

The germline V gene encodes CDR1 SGHAT and CDR2 FQNNGV. This CDR3 is 15 amino acids long. V lost 6 bases and J 0 bases, leaving 14 bases between the germline ends. V and J are TRBV11-2 and TRBJ1-1; D is perhaps TRBD1 (5 bases). Specimen: blood. The clonotype comes from a woman aged 25 to 45 in good health. CDR3 nucleotides: TGTGCCAGCAGTGGGGCGGGCGACCTGAACACTGAAGCTTTCTTT. Protein sequence: CASSGAGDLNTEAFF.